This TCR beta chain appears in the sequencing data of a study of beta chain features in type 1 diabetes. Study-wide findings and caveats: The study found moderately but significantly shorter TCRB CDR3s in all four CD4+ subsets of Type 1 diabetes patients. Patients showed naive, central memory and Treg TCRB repertoires that appeared more similar than those of healthy donors. Diminished insertions and augmented deletions at VDJ junctions characterized type 1 diabetes patients.

One heparinised draw of blood, averaging around 120 mL, came from each donor. Expressed TCRB transcripts got sequenced, as all isolated RNA was reverse transcribed. Using immunoSEQ multiplex PCR, the repertoire was profiled, and TCRdb retains in-frame clones only, with some absent. Seen here are over 100,000 clones, 40% observed once, and the top ten hold around 0.07%. In regard to this clone: The target antigen is unknown.

The CDR3 has 15 amino acids. The V gene lost 6 bases and the J gene lost 1 base, with 13 bases spanning the gap. Looked up from germline, CDR1 is SNHLY and CDR2 is FYNNEI. The TCR originated in a woman younger than 30 in good health. Sequenced material: stem cell memory CD4+ T cells from blood. V and J are TRBV2 and TRBJ1-5, with D possibly being TRBD1 (5 bases). CDR3 nucleotides: TGTGCCAGCAGATTCAGGGTACGCAGCAATCAGCCCCAGCATTTT. It is translated as CASRFRVRSNQPQHF.